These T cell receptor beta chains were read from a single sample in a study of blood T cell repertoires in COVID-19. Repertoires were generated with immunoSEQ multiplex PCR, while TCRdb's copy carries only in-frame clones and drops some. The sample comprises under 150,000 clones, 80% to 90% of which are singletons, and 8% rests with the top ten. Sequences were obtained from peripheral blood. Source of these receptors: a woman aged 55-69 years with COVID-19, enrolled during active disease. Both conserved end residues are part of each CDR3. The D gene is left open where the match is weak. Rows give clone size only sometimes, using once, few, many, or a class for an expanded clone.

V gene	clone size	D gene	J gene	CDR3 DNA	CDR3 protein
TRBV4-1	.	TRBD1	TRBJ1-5	TGCGCCAGCAGCCAGGGACAGGGTATTCGTCAGCCCCAGCATTTT	CASSQGQGIRQPQHF
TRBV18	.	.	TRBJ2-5	TGTGCCAGCTCACCACTCAGCGGACCCCAAGAGACCCAGTACTTC	CASSPLSGPQETQYF
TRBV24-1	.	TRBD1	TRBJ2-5	TGTGCCACCAGCGCGGGACAGGGGGAGGAGACCCAGTACTTC	CATSAGQGEETQYF
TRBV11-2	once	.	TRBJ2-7	TGTGCCAGCAGCTTAGCCGGCGGAAGCTACGAGCAGTACTTC	CASSLAGGSYEQYF
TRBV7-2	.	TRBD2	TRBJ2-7	TGTGCCAGCAGCTTTTTTCGGGGGGGCATCTTAGGCGAGCAGTACTTC	CASSFFRGGILGEQYF
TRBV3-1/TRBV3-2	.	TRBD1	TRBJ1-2	TGTGCCAGCAGCCCCCTCGCAGGGGGTTATGGCTACACCTTC	CASSPLAGGYGYTF
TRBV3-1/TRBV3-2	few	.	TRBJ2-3	TGTGCCAGCAGCCATAGGAGCGGCCCCACAGATACGCAGTATTTT	CASSHRSGPTDTQYF
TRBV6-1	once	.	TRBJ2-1	TGTGCCAGCAGTGAAGCGTGGCCAGGTAATGAGCAGTTCTTC	CASSEAWPGNEQFF
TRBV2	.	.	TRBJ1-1	TGTGCCAGCAGTATGACAGGCATGAACACTGAAGCTTTCTTT	CASSMTGMNTEAFF
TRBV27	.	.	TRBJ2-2	TGTGCCAGCAGTCCTCCGTCAAGCGGCGGGGAGCTGTTTTTT	CASSPPSSGGELFF
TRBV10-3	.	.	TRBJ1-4	TGTGCCATCAGTGACGGGGGGCGCGATGAAAAACTGTTTTTT	CAISDGGRDEKLFF
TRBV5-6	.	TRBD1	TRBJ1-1	TGTGCCAGCAGAGTCCCAGGGGGCACTGAAGCTTTCTTT	CASRVPGGTEAFF
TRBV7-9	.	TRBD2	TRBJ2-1	TGTGCCAGCAGCTTGGCGGGGGGGCCCGATGAGCAGTTCTTC	CASSLAGGPDEQFF
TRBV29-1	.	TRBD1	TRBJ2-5	TGCAGCGTTGGGGACAGGGGAAGCCAAGAGACCCAGTACTTC	CSVGDRGSQETQYF
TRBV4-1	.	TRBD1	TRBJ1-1	TGCGCCAGCAGCCAAGATCCGGGACAGGGGCCCACTGAAGCTTTCTTT	CASSQDPGQGPTEAFF
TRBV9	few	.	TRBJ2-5	TGTGCCAGCAGCGTAGGAGAATATACGTACCAAGAGACCCAGTACTTC	CASSVGEYTYQETQYF
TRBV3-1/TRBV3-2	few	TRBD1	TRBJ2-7	TGTGCCAGCACCGGATCGGACAGGGGGGCCTACGAGCAGTACTTC	CASTGSDRGAYEQYF
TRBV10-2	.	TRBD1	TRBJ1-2	TGCGCCAGCAGGATCGGGACAGGGGTCTATGGCTACACCTTC	CASRIGTGVYGYTF
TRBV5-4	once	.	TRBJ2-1	TGTGCCAGCAGTGGACAGGGAGGGCAAGAGCAGTTCTTC	CASSGQGGQEQFF
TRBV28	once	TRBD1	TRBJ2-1	TGTGCCAGCACCCCAGGGGGAGTCCCACAACATGAGCAGTTCTTC	CASTPGGVPQHEQFF
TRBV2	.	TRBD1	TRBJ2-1	TGTGCCAGCAGTCCCGACAGGGGCTTCAATGAGCAGTTCTTC	CASSPDRGFNEQFF
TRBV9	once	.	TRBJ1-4	TGTGCCAGCAGCGTAGGAACGGGAAATAATGAAAAACTGTTTTTT	CASSVGTGNNEKLFF
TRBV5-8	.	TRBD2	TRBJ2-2	TGTGCCAGCGTTAAACGGGGGGACACCGGGGAGCTGTTTTTT	CASVKRGDTGELFF
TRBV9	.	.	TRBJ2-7	TGTGCCAGCAGCGTAGCGGCCACAGGGCAGTACTACGAGCAGTACTTC	CASSVAATGQYYEQYF
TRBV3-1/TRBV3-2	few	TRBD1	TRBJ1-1	TGTGCCAGCAGCCAAAGCTCCTATAGGGGGCTGTTGGCTTTCTTT	CASSQSSYRGLLAFF
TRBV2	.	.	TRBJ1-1	TGTGCCAGCAGAGCCGGGAGCGAGAACACTGAAGCTTTCTTT	CASRAGSENTEAFF
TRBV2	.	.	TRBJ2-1	TGTGCCAGCAGTGCTTTATTCCCGCAGTTCTTC	CASSALFPQFF
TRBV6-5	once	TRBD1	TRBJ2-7	TGTGCCAGCAGCCGAGCGGGACAGGGGACCCACCAGTACTTC	CASSRAGQGTHQYF
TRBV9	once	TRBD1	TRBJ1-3	TGTGCCAGCAGCGTAGCCAGGGGGGCTTCCCTAGGAAACACCATATATTTT	CASSVARGASLGNTIYF
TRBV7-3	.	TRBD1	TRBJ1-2	TGTGCCAGCAGCACCGGGACAGGATATGGCTACACCTTC	CASSTGTGYGYTF
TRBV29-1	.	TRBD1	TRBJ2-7	TGCAGCGTTGCAGGGGGTCTGGGCTACGAGCAGTACTTC	CSVAGGLGYEQYF
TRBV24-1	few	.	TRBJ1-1	TGTGCCGTACAGGAGAATCGGGACACTGAAGCTTTCTTT	CAVQENRDTEAFF
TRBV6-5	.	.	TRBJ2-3	TGTGCCAGCAGTTTATCCCCAGGGGCAGATACGCAGTATTTT	CASSLSPGADTQYF
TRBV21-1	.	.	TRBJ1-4	TGTGCCAGCAGCCCTCCACGGACAGAGAGCAGGGGGACTAATGAAAAACTGTTTTTT	CASSPPRTESRGTNEKLFF
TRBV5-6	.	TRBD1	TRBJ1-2	TGTGCCAGCAGCTCCAAGCCCCCGACAGGGAGGAATGGCTACACCTTC	CASSSKPPTGRNGYTF
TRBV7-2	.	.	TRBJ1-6	TGTGCCAGCAGCGCACCCTGGGGGGGGACTTCACCCCTCCACTTT	CASSAPWGGTSPLHF
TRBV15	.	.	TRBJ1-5	TGCCACCCCGAGGGGGGGTTCCCCCACGGGCCCCAGCATTTT	CHPEGGFPHGPQHF
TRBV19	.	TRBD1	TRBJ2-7	TGTGCCAGTAGTCTGACAGGGACCTACGAGCAGTACTTC	CASSLTGTYEQYF
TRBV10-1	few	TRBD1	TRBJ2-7	TGCGCCAGCTCGGAAAGGACAGGGAGGTACGAGCAGTACTTC	CASSERTGRYEQYF
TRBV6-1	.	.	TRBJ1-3	TGTGCCAGCAGTGAATCTGGCTTCTCTGGAAACACCATATATTTT	CASSESGFSGNTIYF
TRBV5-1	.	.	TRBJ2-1	TGCGCCAGCAGCGTGGAGGGGTTCGGTGAGCAGTTCTTC	CASSVEGFGEQFF
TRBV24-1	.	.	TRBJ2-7	TGTGCCACCAGTGATAGAGGGAACGAGCAGTACTTC	CATSDRGNEQYF
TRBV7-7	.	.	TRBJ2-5	TGTGCCAGCAGCTTAGATCAGCAAGAGACCCAGTACTTC	CASSLDQQETQYF
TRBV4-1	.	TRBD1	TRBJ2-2	TGCGCCAGCAGCCTGACAGGGCGGGACACCGGGGAGCTGTTTTTT	CASSLTGRDTGELFF
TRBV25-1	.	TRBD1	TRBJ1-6	TGTGCCAGCAGTGTCGGGACAGGGTCTTCACCCCTCCACTTT	CASSVGTGSSPLHF
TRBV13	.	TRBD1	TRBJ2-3	TGTGCCAGCAGCTTATTTGGGACAGGGGGCACTGGAGATACGCAGTATTTT	CASSLFGTGGTGDTQYF
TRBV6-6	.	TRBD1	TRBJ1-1	TGTGCCAGCAGCCTACAGGGGGAGACTGAAGCTTTCTTT	CASSLQGETEAFF
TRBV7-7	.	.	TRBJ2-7	TGTGCCAGCAGCTTGTTCAGGGCCCTCTACGAGCAGTACTTC	CASSLFRALYEQYF
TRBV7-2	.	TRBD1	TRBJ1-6	TGTGCCAGCAGCTTTCGACAGGGGAATTCACCCCTCCACTTT	CASSFRQGNSPLHF
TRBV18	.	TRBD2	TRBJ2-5	TGTGCCAGCTCACCACCGGCCCTAGCGGGGGGTGCGACCCAGTACTTC	CASSPPALAGGATQYF
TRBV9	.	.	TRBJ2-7	TGTGCCAGCAGCCCCAGGATGGCCCTCTACGAGCAGTACTTC	CASSPRMALYEQYF